The clone carrying this T cell receptor (beta chain) was counted a single time. CDR1 and CDR2 (germline): SGHRS, YFSETQ. The CDR3 contains 18 residues. With 6 bases clipped from V and 0 bases from J, the junction kept 14 bases outside the gene matches. Here immunoSEQ multiplex PCR was the method, and the copy in TCRdb shows in-frame clones only, minus some. The sample lists around 380,000 clones; 80% to 90% were seen once. These data are taken from a study of blood T cell repertoires in COVID-19. The sequencing sample was made of PBMCs or T cells enriched from blood (not recorded which). The sequence was collected from a young man who had recovered from COVID-19. V usage is TRBV5-1 and J usage is TRBJ1-5; the match to TRBD1 covers 8 bases. CDR3 amino acids: CASNGQGVYPNSNQPQHF. Written as DNA, the CDR3 is TGCGCCAGCAATGGACAGGGCGTGTACCCTAATAGCAATCAGCCCCAGCATTTT.